Below, one T cell receptor (beta chain) is given with its context. The record originates from a study of blood T cell repertoires in COVID-19. Study in general: Symptom resolution, clearance, or two negative PCRs marked donors in Cohort 3 as recovered. Sources were T cells, B-cell-depleted T cells, or PBMCs; the material itself was cDNA or gDNA.

In terms of age and location, participants ranged from roughly 18 to 90 years and lived in about two dozen US areas. In assigning cohorts, the study relied on participant-reported clinical history. Looked up from germline, CDR1 is MDHEN and CDR2 is SYDVKM. This CDR3 comprises 14 residues. Trimming shortened V by 3 bases and J by 2 bases, and 10 bases separated the two germline ends. The data were produced by immunoSEQ multiplex PCR, yet TCRdb's version contains in-frame clones alone and is incomplete. The repertoire holds about 190,000 clones, with roughly 86% as singletons. The sequence was collected from a woman in her 40s in a cohort exposed to, infected with or recovered from COVID-19 (not recorded which). The sequenced material came from PBMCs or T cells enriched from blood (not recorded which). The J gene is TRBJ1-1, the V gene TRBV28, with D hard to call. The CDR3 loop is CASSFYSLNTEAFF. CDR3 sequence (DNA): TGTGCCAGCAGTTTCTACAGCTTAAACACTGAAGCTTTCTTT.